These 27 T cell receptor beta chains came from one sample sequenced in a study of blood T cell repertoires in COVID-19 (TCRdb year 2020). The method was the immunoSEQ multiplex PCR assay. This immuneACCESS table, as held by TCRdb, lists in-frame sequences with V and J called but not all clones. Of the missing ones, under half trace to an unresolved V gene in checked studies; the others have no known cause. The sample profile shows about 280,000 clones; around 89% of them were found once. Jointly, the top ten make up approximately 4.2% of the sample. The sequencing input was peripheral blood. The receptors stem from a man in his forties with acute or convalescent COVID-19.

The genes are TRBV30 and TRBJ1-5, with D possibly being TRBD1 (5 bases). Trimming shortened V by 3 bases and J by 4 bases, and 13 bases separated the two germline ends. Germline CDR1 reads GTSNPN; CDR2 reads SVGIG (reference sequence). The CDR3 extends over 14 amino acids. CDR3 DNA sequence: TGTGCCTGGAGCGGGGGACCCCTTAATCAGCCCCAGCATTTT. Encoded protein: CAWSGGPLNQPQHF.

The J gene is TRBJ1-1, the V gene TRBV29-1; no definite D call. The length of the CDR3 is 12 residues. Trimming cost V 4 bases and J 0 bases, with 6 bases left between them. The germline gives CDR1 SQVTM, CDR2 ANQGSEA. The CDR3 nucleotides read TGCAGCGTTGGGCGGGTGAACACTGAAGCTTTCTTT. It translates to CSVGRVNTEAFF. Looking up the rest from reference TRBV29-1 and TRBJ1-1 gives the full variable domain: SAVISQKPSRDICQRGTSLTIQCQVDSQVTMMFWYRQQPGQSLTLIATANQGSEATYESGFVIDKFPISRPNLTFSTLTVSNMSPEDSSIYLCSVGRVNTEAFFGQGTRLTVV.

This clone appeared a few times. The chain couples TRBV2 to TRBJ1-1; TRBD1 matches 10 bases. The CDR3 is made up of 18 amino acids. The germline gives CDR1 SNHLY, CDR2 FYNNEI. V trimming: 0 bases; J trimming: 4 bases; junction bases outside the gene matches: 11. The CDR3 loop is CASSEAGDPGQGPTEAFF. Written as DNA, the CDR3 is TGTGCCAGCAGTGAAGCGGGGGATCCGGGACAGGGGCCCACTGAAGCTTTCTTT.

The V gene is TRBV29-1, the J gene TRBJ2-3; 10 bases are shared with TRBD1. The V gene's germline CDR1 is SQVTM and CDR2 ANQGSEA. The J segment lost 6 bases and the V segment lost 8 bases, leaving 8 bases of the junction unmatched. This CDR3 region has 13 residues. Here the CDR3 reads CSTRQGAGDTQYF. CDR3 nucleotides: TGCAGCACCCGACAGGGGGCAGGGGATACGCAGTATTTT.

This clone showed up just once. This CDR3 reads CASGSAFGQDPYYGYTF. CDR3 sequence (DNA): TGTGCTAGTGGTTCGGCCTTCGGACAGGACCCATACTATGGCTACACCTTC. The V gene is TRBV12-5, the J gene TRBJ1-2, with 7 bases lining up with TRBD1. Germline CDR1 is LGHNT and CDR2 is FRNRAP. There are 17 residues in the CDR3. The ends lost 4 bases at V and 3 bases at J; junction bases unmatched: 14.

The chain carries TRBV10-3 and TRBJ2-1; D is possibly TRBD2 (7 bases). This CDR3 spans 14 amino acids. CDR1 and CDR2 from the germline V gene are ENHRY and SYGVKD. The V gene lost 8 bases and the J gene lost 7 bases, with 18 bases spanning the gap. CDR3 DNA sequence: TGTGCCATCGAACGGGGGGCCCATGGTAATGAGCAGTTCTTC. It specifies CAIERGAHGNEQFF.

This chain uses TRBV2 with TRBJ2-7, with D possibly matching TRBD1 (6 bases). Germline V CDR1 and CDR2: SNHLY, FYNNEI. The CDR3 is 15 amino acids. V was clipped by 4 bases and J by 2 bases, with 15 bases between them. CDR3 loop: CASSVQYTGPYEQYF. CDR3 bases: TGTGCCAGCAGTGTGCAATATACAGGGCCCTACGAGCAGTACTTC.

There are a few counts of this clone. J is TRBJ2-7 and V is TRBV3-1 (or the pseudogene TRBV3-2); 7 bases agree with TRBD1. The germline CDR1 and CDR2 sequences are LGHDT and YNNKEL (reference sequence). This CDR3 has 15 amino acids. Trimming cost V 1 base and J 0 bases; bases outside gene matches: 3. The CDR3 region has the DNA TGTGCCAGCAGCCAAGCGGCAGGGGGCTCCTACGAGCAGTACTTC. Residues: CASSQAAGGSYEQYF.

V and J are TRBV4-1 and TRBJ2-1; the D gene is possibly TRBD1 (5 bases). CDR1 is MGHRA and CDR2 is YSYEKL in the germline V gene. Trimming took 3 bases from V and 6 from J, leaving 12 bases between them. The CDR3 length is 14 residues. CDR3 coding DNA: TGCGCCAGCAGCCAGGTGGGGCTTTCCAATGAGCAGTTCTTC. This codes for CASSQVGLSNEQFF.

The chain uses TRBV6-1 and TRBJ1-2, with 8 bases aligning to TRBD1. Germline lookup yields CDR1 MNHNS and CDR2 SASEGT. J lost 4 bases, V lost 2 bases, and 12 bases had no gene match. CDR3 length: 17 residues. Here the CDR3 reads CASSELRNRGVGYGYTF. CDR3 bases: TGTGCCAGCAGTGAATTAAGGAACAGGGGGGTCGGCTATGGCTACACCTTC.

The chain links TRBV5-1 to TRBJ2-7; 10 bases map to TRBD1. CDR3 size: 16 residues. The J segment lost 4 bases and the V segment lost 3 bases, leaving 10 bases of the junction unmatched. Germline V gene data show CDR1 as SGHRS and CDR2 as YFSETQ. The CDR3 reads CASSYSTGGATYEQYF. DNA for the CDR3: TGCGCCAGCAGCTACTCGACAGGGGGCGCGACGTACGAGCAGTACTTC.

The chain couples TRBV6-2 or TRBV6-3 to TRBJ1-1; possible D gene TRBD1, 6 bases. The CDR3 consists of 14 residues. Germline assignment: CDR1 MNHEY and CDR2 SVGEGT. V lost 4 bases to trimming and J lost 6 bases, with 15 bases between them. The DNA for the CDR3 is TGTGCCAGCAGTTCCGTACAGGGTAAGGCTGAAGCTTTCTTT. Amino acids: CASSSVQGKAEAFF.

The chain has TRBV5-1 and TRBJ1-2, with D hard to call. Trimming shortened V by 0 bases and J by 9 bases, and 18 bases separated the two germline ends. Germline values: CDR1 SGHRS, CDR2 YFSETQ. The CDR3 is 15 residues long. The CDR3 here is CASSLGPGEDSSYTF. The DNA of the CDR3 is TGCGCCAGCAGCTTGGGCCCCGGAGAAGATTCTAGCTACACCTTC.

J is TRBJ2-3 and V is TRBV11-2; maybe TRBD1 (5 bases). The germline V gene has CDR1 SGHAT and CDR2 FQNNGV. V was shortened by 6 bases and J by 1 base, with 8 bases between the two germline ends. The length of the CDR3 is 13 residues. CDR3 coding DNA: TGTGCCAGCAGAAAAGGGGGCACAGATACGCAGTATTTT. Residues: CASRKGGTDTQYF.

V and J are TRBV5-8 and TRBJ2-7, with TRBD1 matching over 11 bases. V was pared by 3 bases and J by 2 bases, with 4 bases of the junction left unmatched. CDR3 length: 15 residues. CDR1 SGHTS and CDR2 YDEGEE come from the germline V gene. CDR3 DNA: TGTGCCAGCAGCTCGGGACAGGGGGTTACCTACGAGCAGTACTTC. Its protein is CASSSGQGVTYEQYF. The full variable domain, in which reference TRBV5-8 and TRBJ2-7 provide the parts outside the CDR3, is EAGVTQSPTHLIKTRGQQATLRCSPISGHTSVYWYQQALGLGLQFLLWYDEGEERNRGNFPPRFSGRQFPNYSSELNVNALELEDSALYLCASSSGQGVTYEQYFGPGTRLTVT.

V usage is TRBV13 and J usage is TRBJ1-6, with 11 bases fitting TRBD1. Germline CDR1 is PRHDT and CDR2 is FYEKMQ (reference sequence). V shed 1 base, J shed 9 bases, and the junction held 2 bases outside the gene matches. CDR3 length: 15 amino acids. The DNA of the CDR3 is TGTGCCAGCAGCTTAGATGGGACAGGGGGTTCACCCCTCCACTTT. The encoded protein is CASSLDGTGGSPLHF.

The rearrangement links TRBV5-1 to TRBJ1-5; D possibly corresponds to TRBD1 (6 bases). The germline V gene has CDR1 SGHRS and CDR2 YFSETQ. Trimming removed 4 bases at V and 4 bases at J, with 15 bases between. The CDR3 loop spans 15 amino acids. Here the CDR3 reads CASSLGTHPNQPQHF. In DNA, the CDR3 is TGCGCCAGCAGCCTTGGGACACATCCGAATCAGCCCCAGCATTTT.

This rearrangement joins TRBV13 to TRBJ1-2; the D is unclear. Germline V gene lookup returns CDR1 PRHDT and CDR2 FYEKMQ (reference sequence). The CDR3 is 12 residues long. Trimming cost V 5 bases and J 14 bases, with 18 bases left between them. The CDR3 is CASSLSPGMWTF. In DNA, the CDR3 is TGTGCCAGCAGCCTCTCCCCGGGAATGTGGACCTTC.

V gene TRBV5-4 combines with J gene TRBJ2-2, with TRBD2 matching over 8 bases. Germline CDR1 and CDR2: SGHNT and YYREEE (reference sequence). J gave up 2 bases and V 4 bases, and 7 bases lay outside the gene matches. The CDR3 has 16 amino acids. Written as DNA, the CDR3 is TGTGCCAGCAGCCGAGGCGGACTAGCAAACACCGGGGAGCTGTTTTTT. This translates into CASSRGGLANTGELFF.

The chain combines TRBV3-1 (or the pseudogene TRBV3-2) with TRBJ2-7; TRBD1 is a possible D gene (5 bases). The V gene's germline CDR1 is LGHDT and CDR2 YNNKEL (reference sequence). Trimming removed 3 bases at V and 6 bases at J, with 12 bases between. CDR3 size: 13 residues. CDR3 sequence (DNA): TGTGCCAGCAGCCACTTTCAGGGATTCGAGCAGTACTTC. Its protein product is CASSHFQGFEQYF.

This CDR3 is CASTRLGLAGAGDIQYF. DNA of the CDR3: TGTGCCAGCACCCGCTTGGGACTAGCGGGGGCCGGGGACATTCAGTACTTC. J is TRBJ2-4 and V is TRBV2, with 14 bases lining up with TRBD2. Trimming took 7 bases from V and 8 from J; bases not matched to a gene: 13. The CDR3 is 17 amino acids. Germline CDR1 reads SNHLY; CDR2 reads FYNNEI.

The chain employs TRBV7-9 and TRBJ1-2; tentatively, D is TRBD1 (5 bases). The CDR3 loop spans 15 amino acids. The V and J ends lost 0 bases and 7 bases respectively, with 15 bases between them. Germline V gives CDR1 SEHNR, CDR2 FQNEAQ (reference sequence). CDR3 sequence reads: CASSLAHRGESGYTF. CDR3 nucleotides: TGTGCCAGCAGCTTAGCGCATAGGGGTGAGAGTGGCTACACCTTC.

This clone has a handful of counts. The CDR3 loop reads CASSIDQSGGYTF. CDR3 in DNA: TGTGCCAGTAGTATAGATCAGTCTGGTGGCTACACCTTC. The chain couples TRBV19 to TRBJ1-2; D is unresolved. The CDR3 extends over 13 amino acids. V shed 0 bases and J shed 7 bases, with 9 bases lying between them. CDR1 and CDR2 from the germline V gene are LNHDA and SQIVND (reference sequence). The full variable domain, completed using reference TRBV19 and TRBJ1-2, is DGGITQSPKYLFRKEGQNVTLSCEQNLNHDAMYWYRQDPGQGLRLIYYSQIVNDFQKGDIAEGYSVSREKKESFPLTVTSAQKNPTAFYLCASSIDQSGGYTFGSGTRLTVV.

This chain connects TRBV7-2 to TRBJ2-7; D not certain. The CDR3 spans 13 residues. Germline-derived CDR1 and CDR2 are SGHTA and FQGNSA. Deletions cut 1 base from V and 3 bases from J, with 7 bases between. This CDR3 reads CASSLGPYYEQYF. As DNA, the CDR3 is TGTGCCAGCAGCTTAGGTCCTTACTACGAGCAGTACTTC.

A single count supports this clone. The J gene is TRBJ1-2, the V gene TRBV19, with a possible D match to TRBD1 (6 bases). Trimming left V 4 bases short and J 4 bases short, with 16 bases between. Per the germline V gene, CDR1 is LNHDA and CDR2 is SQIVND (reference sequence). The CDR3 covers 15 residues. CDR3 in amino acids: CASSTNRVGSYGYTF. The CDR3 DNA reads TGTGCCAGTAGTACCAACAGGGTTGGCTCCTATGGCTACACCTTC.

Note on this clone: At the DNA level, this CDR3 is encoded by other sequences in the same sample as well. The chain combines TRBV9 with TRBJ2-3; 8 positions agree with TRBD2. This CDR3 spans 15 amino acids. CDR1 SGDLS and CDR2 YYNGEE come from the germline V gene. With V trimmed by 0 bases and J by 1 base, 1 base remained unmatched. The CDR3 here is CASSVDGGGTDTQYF. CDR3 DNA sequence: TGTGCCAGCAGCGTAGACGGGGGGGGCACAGATACGCAGTATTTT.

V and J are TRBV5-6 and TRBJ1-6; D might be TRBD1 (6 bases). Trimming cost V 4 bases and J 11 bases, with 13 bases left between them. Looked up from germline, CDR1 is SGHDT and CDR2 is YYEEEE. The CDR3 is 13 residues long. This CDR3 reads CASSPQGFPPLHF. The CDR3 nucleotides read TGTGCCAGCAGCCCACAGGGATTCCCACCCCTCCACTTT.